The 12 T cell receptor beta chains listed next were all sequenced from one sample in a study of T cells in Graves' hyperthyroidism and ophthalmopathy. TCR beta CDR3 region amplification was performed from RNA transcripts. With the HTBI primer set, the TCR CDR3 went through a first round of RT-PCR. In TCRdb, the multiplex PCR reads were re-called with MiXCR into one record per CDR3 protein. The sample includes approximately 560,000 distinct CDR3 sequences, around 42% of them seen just once. The sequencing input was peripheral blood or thyroid tissue (not recorded which). These receptors all come from a woman aged 18 to 35 with Graves' hyperthyroidism.

This sequence joins TRBV15 and TRBJ2-3; D unclear. Germline assignment: CDR1 LNHNV and CDR2 YYDKDF (reference sequence). The CDR3 is 14 amino acids. V was trimmed by 0 bases and J by 4 bases, leaving 8 bases between them. The CDR3 sequence: CATSRDRSADTQYF. CDR3 sequence (DNA): TGTGCCACCAGCAGAGATCGAAGCGCAGATACGCAGTATTTT.

A few counts support this clonotype. The chain carries TRBV7-6 and TRBJ1-3, with no clear D. In germline, CDR1 is SGHVS, CDR2 FNYEAQ. The V gene lost 0 bases and the J gene lost 0 bases, with 12 bases spanning the gap. The CDR3 is 17 residues long. This CDR3 reads CASSLAIAAYSGNTIYF. The DNA of the CDR3 is TGTGCCAGCAGCTTAGCTATTGCAGCTTACTCTGGAAACACCATATATTTT.

Turning to this clonotype: This may be a read error, as it is one base from a much larger clone. This rearrangement joins TRBV2 to TRBJ1-1, with TRBD1 as a possible D gene (6 bases). The V end lost 6 bases, the J end lost 7 bases, and 12 bases lay between the germline ends. The CDR3 loop spans 12 amino acids. CDR1 and CDR2 (germline): SNHLY, FYNNEI. In nucleotides, the CDR3 is TGTGCCAGCAGCGCCAGGGGCCATGAAGCTTTCTTT. The encoded protein is CASSARGHEAFF.

V gene TRBV19 combines with J gene TRBJ1-1; 8 bases fit TRBD1. Germline V gene sequence: CDR1 LNHDA, CDR2 SQIVND (reference sequence). The CDR3 covers 15 residues. The junction had 5 bases not matched to a gene; V was cut back by 5 bases and J by 0 bases. The CDR3 DNA sequence: TGTGCCAGTAGTTTCAGGGGGCTAATGAACACTGAAGCTTTCTTT. It codes for CASSFRGLMNTEAFF.

As concerns this clonotype: This may arise from a read error, as a much more abundant clone is one base away. The chain joins TRBV10-3 to TRBJ1-1; D not certain. The V end was cut by 3 bases, the J end by 4 bases, with 12 bases between. This CDR3 is built from 14 residues. Germline V gene data show CDR1 as ENHRY and CDR2 as SYGVKD. CDR3 sequence: CAISDRVLTTEAFF. CDR3 DNA: TGTGCCATCAGTGATCGGGTATTGACCACTGAAGCTTTCTTT.

Note on this clonotype: Relative to the germline gene, one junction end is altered; a read error may explain this. The CDR3 DNA sequence: TGTGCCAGCAGTGAGTACAGCGGCAATCAGCCCCAGCATTTT. It is translated as CASSEYSGNQPQHF. The chain combines TRBV10-3 with TRBJ1-5, with D unresolved. This CDR3 comprises 14 residues. Germline CDR1 and CDR2: ENHRY and SYGVKD.

This clonotype was recorded a few times. The chain combines TRBV20-1 with TRBJ2-5; 8 nucleotides match TRBD1. J lost 5 bases, V lost 6 bases, and 17 bases had no gene match. The CDR3 length is 16 residues. Germline V gives CDR1 DFQATT, CDR2 SNEGSKA (reference sequence). The CDR3: CSATNRGEHASETQYF. The DNA of the CDR3 is TGCAGTGCAACCAACAGGGGGGAACATGCGAGCGAGACCCAGTACTTC.

This chain uses TRBV9 with TRBJ2-7; D is unresolved. Germline V gene lookup returns CDR1 SGDLS and CDR2 YYNGEE. Trimming cost V 0 bases and J 2 bases, with 15 bases left between them. The CDR3 is made up of 16 amino acids. CDR3 coding DNA: TGTGCCAGCAGCGTAGCTGGATCCGCGACGACCTACGAGCAGTACTTC. It translates to CASSVAGSATTYEQYF. The full variable domain, completed using reference TRBV9 and TRBJ2-7, is DSGVTQTPKHLITATGQRVTLRCSPRSGDLSVYWYQQSLDQGLQFLIQYYNGEERAKGNILERFSAQQFPDLHSELNLSSLELGDSALYFCASSVAGSATTYEQYFGPGTRLTVT.

The chain has TRBV10-3 and TRBJ1-2, with 10 nucleotides matching TRBD1. CDR3 length equals 18 residues. The trim removed 2 bases at V and 0 bases at J, leaving 9 bases unmatched. In germline, CDR1 is ENHRY, CDR2 SYGVKD. CDR3 region: CAISESRTGGISNYGYTF. The DNA of the CDR3 is TGTGCCATCAGTGAGAGCAGGACAGGGGGTATATCTAACTATGGCTACACCTTC.

On this clonotype: The conserved phenylalanine or tryptophan is not found at the CDR3 terminus, so this likely reflects a read error. No DNA is shown, since the ends of the CDR3 on it are uncertain; the CDR3 is the one TCRdb lists. This sequence joins TRBV7-2 and TRBJ2-2; TRBD2 is taken as the D call from the table, unchecked against the DNA. The CDR3 is 8 amino acids in total, end residues counted. CDR1 is SGHTA and CDR2 is FQGNSA in the germline V gene. This chain's CDR3 is CASSLTSG.

The chain combines TRBV29-1 with TRBJ2-2, with D possibly called TRBD1 or TRBD2 (5 bases each). The V gene's germline CDR1 is SQVTM and CDR2 ANQGSEA. The V gene lost 7 bases and the J gene lost 7 bases, with 10 bases spanning the gap. The CDR3 extends over 11 amino acids. The CDR3 DNA is TGCAGCGAGAGGGGAGTCGGGGAGCTGTTTTTT. It encodes CSERGVGELFF.

The chain employs TRBV7-2 and TRBJ1-2; D is unresolved. Germline CDR1 reads SGHTA; CDR2 reads FQGNSA. Trimming stripped 1 base from V and 4 bases from J, with 10 bases between. CDR3 length equals 14 residues. The CDR3 region is CASSLESAGYGYTF. As DNA, the CDR3 is TGTGCCAGCAGCTTAGAATCAGCCGGCTATGGCTACACCTTC.